This passage covers 10 T cell receptor beta chains from one sample sequenced in a study of T cells in localized non-small cell lung cancer. Generated by immunoSEQ multiplex PCR, the TCRdb table keeps only in-frame clones and is missing some. The table shows 100,000 to 150,000 clones, with 89% occurring only once. Specimen: peripheral blood, collected before any cancer treatment. These receptors all stem from a female donor aged 60 or older with stage I lung adenocarcinoma.

The genes are TRBV28 and TRBJ2-3; 8 bases are a match to TRBD2. With V trimmed by 10 bases and J by 5 bases, 8 bases remained unmatched. The CDR3 runs 13 residues. Germline CDR1 reads MDHEN; CDR2 reads SYDVKM. The CDR3 DNA sequence: TGTGCCATTCGGGGGGGGCTCGGAGATACGCAGTATTTT. Its translation: CAIRGGLGDTQYF.

The chain employs TRBV9 and TRBJ1-4; 8 bases are shared with TRBD1. CDR3 length: 15 amino acids. Looked up from germline, CDR1 is SGDLS and CDR2 is YYNGEE. Losses at the gene ends were 3 bases for V and 4 bases for J; bases not matched to a gene: 5. The CDR3 region is CASSANTGGNEKLFF. CDR3 nucleotides: TGTGCCAGCAGCGCAAACACAGGGGGTAATGAAAAACTGTTTTTT.

The J gene is TRBJ2-2, the V gene TRBV28; D remains unclear. From germline, CDR1 is MDHEN and CDR2 SYDVKM. CDR3 length equals 15 residues. The V and J ends lost 5 bases and 0 bases respectively, with 10 bases between them. CDR3 DNA: TGTGCCAGCAGTGCCCTACTACCGAACACCGGGGAGCTGTTTTTT. This encodes CASSALLPNTGELFF.

The genes are TRBV19 and TRBJ1-5, with a tentative D call TRBD1 (6 bases). This CDR3 spans 13 amino acids. The V and J ends lost 5 bases and 6 bases respectively, with 11 bases between them. The germline V gene has CDR1 LNHDA and CDR2 SQIVND (reference sequence). The CDR3, as DNA: TGTGCCAGTAGTGAACAGGGAGGTCAGCCCCAGCATTTT. This encodes CASSEQGGQPQHF.

The chain uses TRBV27 and TRBJ2-5, with D perhaps matching TRBD2 (5 bases). The CDR3 contains 15 residues. Germline CDR1 MNHEY, CDR2 SMNVEV (reference sequence). The V end was cut by 6 bases, the J end by 5 bases, with 19 bases between. The CDR3 spells CASRFPPGSAETQYF. The DNA for the CDR3 is TGTGCCAGCAGGTTCCCCCCGGGGAGCGCGGAGACCCAGTACTTC.

This clone was detected once. The rearrangement links TRBV7-3 to TRBJ2-1, with 7 positions matching TRBD2. Unmatched junction bases numbered 7, after V lost 3 bases and J lost 5 bases. Per the germline V gene, CDR1 is SGHTA and CDR2 is FQGTGA. The CDR3 contains 15 residues. The DNA for the CDR3 is TGTGCCAGCAGCTTGATGAGGGACTATAACAATGAGCAGTTCTTC. Its protein product is CASSLMRDYNNEQFF.

The chain employs TRBV27 and TRBJ2-5; 7 bases map to TRBD1. J lost 9 bases, V lost 5 bases, and 9 bases had no gene match. CDR1 is MNHEY, CDR2 SMNVEV, per germline (reference sequence). The CDR3 has 13 residues. The CDR3 protein is CASSPTGYQAQYF. In nucleotides, the CDR3 is TGTGCCAGCAGTCCGACAGGGTATCAAGCCCAGTACTTC.

The V call is TRBV11-2, the J call TRBJ2-1; 8 nucleotides align to TRBD2. V shed 4 bases, J shed 2 bases, and the junction held 13 bases outside the gene matches. The CDR3 runs 18 residues. Per the germline V gene, CDR1 is SGHAT and CDR2 is FQNNGV. CDR3 sequence reads: CASSSYPIGLATYNEQFF. The CDR3 DNA reads TGTGCCAGCAGCTCCTACCCAATCGGACTAGCAACCTACAATGAGCAGTTCTTC.

The chain is built from TRBV2 and TRBJ2-1, with D uncertain. Trimming removed 3 bases from V and 4 bases from J, with 16 bases in between. The CDR3 is 16 amino acids. The germline V gene has CDR1 SNHLY and CDR2 FYNNEI. The CDR3 region is CASSDSKGRTYNEQFF. CDR3 sequence (DNA): TGTGCCAGCAGTGATAGTAAGGGCCGTACGTACAATGAGCAGTTCTTC.

The chain recombines TRBV10-2 with TRBJ2-1; 9 bases agree with TRBD2. V dropped 6 bases and J dropped 13; count of bases not matched to a gene: 13. CDR3 length: 14 amino acids. Looked up from germline, CDR1 is WSHSY and CDR2 is SAAADI. The CDR3 DNA follows: TGCGCCAGCAGGGTGATAGCGGGAGCCGCCGCCCAGTTCTTC. It codes for CASRVIAGAAAQFF.